This is a list of T cell receptor beta chains from one sample in a study of shared clonotypes between healthy human individuals. Assay: immunoSEQ multiplex PCR; the TCRdb copy retains only in-frame clones and omits some. The sample consists of over 950,000 clones, 60% to 85% of them appearing once. Sample: memory CD4+ T cells from PBMCs. All receptors come from a man aged 18 to 30 in good health. Some clones in this sample may be carry-over from other donors' samples. Both conserved end residues are part of each CDR3. The D gene is left open where the match is weak.

d_gene	v_gene	CDR3aa
-	TRBV28	CASRPGTFPNEQFF
-	TRBV6-1	CASIRAGGAGETQYF
-	TRBV21-1	CASSQWASGTIRGYEQYF
-	TRBV7-9	CASSGLKYHQSRANVLTF
-	TRBV28	CASKPLQGPGGNQPQHF
-	TRBV18	CASSQGAPYGYTF
-	TRBV11-3	CASSQGQGSGEQYF
-	TRBV30	CAWSSMANTEAFF
-	TRBV6-5	CASSGRRVNTEAFF
-	TRBV29-1	CSVETRGYTEAFF
TRBD2	TRBV10-3	CAISESGIAGGPDNEQFF
TRBD2	TRBV7-2	CASSINSGANTGELFF
TRBD1	TRBV7-9	CASSPGQGSWETQYF
-	TRBV30	CAGPQGKNGYTF
-	TRBV6-5	CASSPQGPYNEQFF
-	TRBV14	CASSQDLLGGKNTEAFF
TRBD1	TRBV11-2	CASSFRTGHTEAFF
TRBD2	TRBV2	CASSEAGGGTDTQYF
-	TRBV28	CASSLQGKLYGYTF
TRBD1	TRBV11-1	CASSLQGDYGYTF
TRBD1	TRBV7-2	CASRVTGVYGYTF
-	TRBV30	CAWSGRRQGRQPQHF
-	TRBV5-5	CASSLRDNSYEQYF
TRBD2	TRBV10-3	CAIGRRTSLNEQFF
-	TRBV2	CASTLGRGDTQYF
-	TRBV9	CASSVEPGRGLGNIQYF
-	TRBV5-4	CASSLAVTGDLAGSEYF
-	TRBV28	CASSLGSYEQYF
-	TRBV2	CASSAMVGELFF
-	TRBV4-2	CASSQALLGYGYTF
TRBD1	TRBV7-8	CASSVGTVYEQYF
-	TRBV12-5	CASGLDSRKDTIYF
-	TRBV19	CASSIGRPGLYEQYF
-	TRBV11-2	CASSLSLGEQETQYF
TRBD2	TRBV5-4	CASRYSGSETQYF
-	TRBV25-1	CASSEYSHEQYF
-	TRBV28	CATRRSGPITDTQYF
-	TRBV13	CASSLRRTYEQYF
TRBD2	TRBV7-2	CASSLAPASGRSNTQYF
TRBD2	TRBV2	CASSLRGESYEQYF
-	TRBV2	CASRVTGHEQYF
-	TRBV19	CASSMGEAIGNYGYTF
TRBD2	TRBV7-2	CASSAPSGFVYNEQFF
TRBD2	TRBV7-2	CASSKISGSVLYEQYF
TRBD2	TRBV9	CASSVRLAAPRRADTQYF
-	TRBV20-1	CSASNPDTQYF
-	TRBV4-1	CASSQGNGGGQWETQYF
-	TRBV5-1	CASSSLSVNTEAFF
-	TRBV6-5	CASSYTRRNSPLHF
TRBD2	TRBV7-2	CASSLRPGRTYEQYF
-	TRBV7-9	CASSPKGSASTDTQYF
TRBD2	TRBV10-3	CAISEGLAGGSYEQYF
-	TRBV5-1	CASSLAPGTSQETQYF
TRBD1	TRBV5-1	CASSLGLRGLNTEAFF
-	TRBV5-1	CASSPRGSGETQYF
-	TRBV5-1	CASSPMTKSSTDTQYF
-	TRBV18	CASSPPGRGNTEAFF
TRBD2	TRBV5-4	CASSLARGGQEETQYF